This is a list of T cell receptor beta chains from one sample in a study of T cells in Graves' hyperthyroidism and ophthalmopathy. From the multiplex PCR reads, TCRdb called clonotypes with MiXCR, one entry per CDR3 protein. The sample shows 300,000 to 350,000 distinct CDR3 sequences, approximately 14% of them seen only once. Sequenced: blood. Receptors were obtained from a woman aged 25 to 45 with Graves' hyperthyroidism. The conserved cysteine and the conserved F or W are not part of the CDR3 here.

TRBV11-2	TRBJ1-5	ASSLGFHQPQH
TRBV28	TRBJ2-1	ASSFRTWLLAGLLNEQF
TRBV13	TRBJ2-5	ASSGGTSGRWETQY
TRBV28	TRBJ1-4	TSRPPGQGNEKLF
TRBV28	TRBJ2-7	ASSPERKTYEQY
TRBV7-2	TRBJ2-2	ASSLPGERANTGELF
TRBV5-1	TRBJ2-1	ASSLVHRGGDEQF
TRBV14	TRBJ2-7	ASSQRDNYYEQY
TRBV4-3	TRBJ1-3	ASSQDLSKGGSGNTIY
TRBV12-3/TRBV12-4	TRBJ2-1	ASSSTSGGYNEQF
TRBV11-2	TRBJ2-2	ASSSSSASGGGELF
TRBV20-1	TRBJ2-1	SAREVFWKVDEQF
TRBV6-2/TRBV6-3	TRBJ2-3	ASTNDRGGSDTQY
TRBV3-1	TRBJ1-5	ASSQDLTVDKPQH
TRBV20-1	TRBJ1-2	SPPGGLYGYT
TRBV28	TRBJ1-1	ASSLTPGQLPNTEAF
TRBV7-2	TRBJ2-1	ASSPTTIEQF
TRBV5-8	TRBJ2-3	ASSSAGGGRAADTQY
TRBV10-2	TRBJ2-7	ASSESALGGFNHEQY
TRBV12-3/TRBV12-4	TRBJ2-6	ASSLYRDRGRAGANVLT
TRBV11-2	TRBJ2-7	ASSSLQREQY
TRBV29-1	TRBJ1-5	SVGYKGRPQH
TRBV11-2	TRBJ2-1	ASSPYNRGSYNEQF
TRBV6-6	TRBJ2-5	ASSYSSATQETQY